The following is a T cell receptor (beta chain) sequence with its context. The assay was immunoSEQ multiplex PCR, and TCRdb's table has in-frame clones only and misses some. This sample has approximately 180,000 clones; about 86% occur once, and the top ten carry 1.4%. This sample stems from a study of cytomegalovirus exposure and HLA in healthy donors. Study in general: The approximately 720 first-cohort repertoires and the roughly 130 validation repertoires shared the same platform, a later analysis reported.

The donors were members of the validation cohort comprising about 120 subjects, separate from the approximately 670-subject first cohort. The sample taken for sequencing was PBMCs. The source of this sequence is a woman aged 25 to 45 in good health and CMV-seronegative.

The CDR3 DNA is TGTGCCAGTAGTCCATGGATGGGACAGGGGGCTAACGGCTACACCTTC. Its translation: CASSPWMGQGANGYTF. This chain joins TRBV19 and TRBJ1-2, with 12 bases aligning to TRBD1. The CDR3 is 16 residues long. Looked up from germline, CDR1 is LNHDA and CDR2 is SQIVND (reference sequence). Trimming removed 5 bases from V and 8 bases from J; junction bases left unmatched: 12.